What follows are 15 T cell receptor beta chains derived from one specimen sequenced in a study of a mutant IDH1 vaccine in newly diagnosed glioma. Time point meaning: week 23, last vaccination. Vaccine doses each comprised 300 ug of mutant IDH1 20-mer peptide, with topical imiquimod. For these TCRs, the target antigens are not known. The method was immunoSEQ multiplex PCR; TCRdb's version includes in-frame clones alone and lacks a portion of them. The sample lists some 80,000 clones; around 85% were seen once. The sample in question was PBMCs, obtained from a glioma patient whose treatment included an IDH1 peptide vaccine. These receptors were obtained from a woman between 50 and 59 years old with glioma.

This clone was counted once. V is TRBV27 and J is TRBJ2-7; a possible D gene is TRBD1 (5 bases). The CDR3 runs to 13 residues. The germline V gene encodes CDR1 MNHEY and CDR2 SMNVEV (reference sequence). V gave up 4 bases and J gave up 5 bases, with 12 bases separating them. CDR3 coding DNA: TGTGCCAGCAGTTCGACAGTAACAAACGAGCAGTACTTC. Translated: CASSSTVTNEQYF.

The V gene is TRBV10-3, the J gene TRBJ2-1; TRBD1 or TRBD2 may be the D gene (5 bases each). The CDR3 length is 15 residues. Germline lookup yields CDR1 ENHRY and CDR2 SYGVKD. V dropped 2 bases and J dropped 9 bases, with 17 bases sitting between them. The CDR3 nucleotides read TGTGCCATCAGTGAGGAGGGGAGAAGGGTTGGTGAGCAGTTCTTC. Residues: CAISEEGRRVGEQFF.

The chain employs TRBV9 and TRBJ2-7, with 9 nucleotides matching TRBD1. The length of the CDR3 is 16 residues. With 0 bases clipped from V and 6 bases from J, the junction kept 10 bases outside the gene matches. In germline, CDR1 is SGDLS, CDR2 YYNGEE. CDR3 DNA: TGTGCCAGCAGCGTAGGACCCGGGACAGGGACGGGCGAGCAGTACTTC. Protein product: CASSVGPGTGTGEQYF. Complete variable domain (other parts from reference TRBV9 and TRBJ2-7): DSGVTQTPKHLITATGQRVTLRCSPRSGDLSVYWYQQSLDQGLQFLIQYYNGEERAKGNILERFSAQQFPDLHSELNLSSLELGDSALYFCASSVGPGTGTGEQYFGPGTRLTVT.

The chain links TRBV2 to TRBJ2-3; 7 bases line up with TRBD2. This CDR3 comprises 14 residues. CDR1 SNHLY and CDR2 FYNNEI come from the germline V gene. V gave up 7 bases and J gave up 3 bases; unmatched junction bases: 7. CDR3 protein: CASTRAGETDTQYF. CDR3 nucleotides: TGTGCCAGCACCAGGGCGGGAGAGACAGATACGCAGTATTTT.

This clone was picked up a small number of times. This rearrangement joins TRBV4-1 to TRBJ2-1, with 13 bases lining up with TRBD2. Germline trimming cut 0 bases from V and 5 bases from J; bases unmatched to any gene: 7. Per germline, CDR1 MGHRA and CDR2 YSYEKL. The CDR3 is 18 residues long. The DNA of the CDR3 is TGCGCCAGCAGCCAAGATTTCGGACTAGCGGGAGTTAACAATGAGCAGTTCTTC. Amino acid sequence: CASSQDFGLAGVNNEQFF.

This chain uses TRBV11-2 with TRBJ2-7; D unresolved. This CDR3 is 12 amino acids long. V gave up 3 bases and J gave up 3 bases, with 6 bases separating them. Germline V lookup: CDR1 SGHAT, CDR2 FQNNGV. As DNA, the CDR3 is TGTGCCAGCAGCTTGACTTTCTACGAGCAGTACTTC. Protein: CASSLTFYEQYF.

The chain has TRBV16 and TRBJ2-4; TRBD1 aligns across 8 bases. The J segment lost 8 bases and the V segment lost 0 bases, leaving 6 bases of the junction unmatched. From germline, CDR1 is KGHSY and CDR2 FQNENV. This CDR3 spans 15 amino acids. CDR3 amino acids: CASSQSRTGGYIQYF. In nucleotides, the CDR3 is TGTGCCAGCAGCCAATCGCGAACAGGGGGGTACATTCAGTACTTC.

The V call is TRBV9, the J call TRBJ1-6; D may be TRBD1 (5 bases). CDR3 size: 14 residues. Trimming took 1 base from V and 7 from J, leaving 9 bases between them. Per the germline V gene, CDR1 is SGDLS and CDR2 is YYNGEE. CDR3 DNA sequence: TGTGCCAGCAGCGTACAGGGTGGAAATTCACCCCTCCACTTT. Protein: CASSVQGGNSPLHF.

CDR3: CASSQKAGQGFDEQFF. The CDR3 region has the DNA TGTGCCAGCAGCCAGAAAGCCGGACAGGGTTTCGATGAGCAGTTCTTC. The chain recombines TRBV4-2 with TRBJ2-1; 8 nucleotides match TRBD1. Germline CDR1 LGHNA, CDR2 YNFKEQ. The CDR3 loop spans 16 amino acids. The V gene end was trimmed by 3 bases and the J gene end by 8 bases; junction bases not matched to a gene: 12.

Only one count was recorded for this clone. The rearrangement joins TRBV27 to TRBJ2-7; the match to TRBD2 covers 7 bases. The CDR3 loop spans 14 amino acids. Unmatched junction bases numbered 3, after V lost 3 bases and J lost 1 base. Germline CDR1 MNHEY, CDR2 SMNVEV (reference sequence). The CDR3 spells CASSLRERSYEQYF. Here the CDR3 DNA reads TGTGCCAGCAGTTTGCGGGAGCGATCCTACGAGCAGTACTTC.

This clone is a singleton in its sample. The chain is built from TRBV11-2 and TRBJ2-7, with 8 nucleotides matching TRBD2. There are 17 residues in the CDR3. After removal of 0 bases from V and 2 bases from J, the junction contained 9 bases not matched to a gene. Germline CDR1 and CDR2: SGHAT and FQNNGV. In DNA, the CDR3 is TGTGCCAGCAGCTTAGAATATAGCGGGAAGGGTACCTACGAGCAGTACTTC. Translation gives CASSLEYSGKGTYEQYF.

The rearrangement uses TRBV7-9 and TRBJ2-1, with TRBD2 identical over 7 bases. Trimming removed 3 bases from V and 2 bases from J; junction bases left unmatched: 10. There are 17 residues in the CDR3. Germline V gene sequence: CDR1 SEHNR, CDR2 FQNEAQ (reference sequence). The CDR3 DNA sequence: TGTGCCAGCAGCTTTCGCCGGCGGGAGCCCCCCTACAATGAGCAGTTCTTC. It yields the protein CASSFRRREPPYNEQFF.

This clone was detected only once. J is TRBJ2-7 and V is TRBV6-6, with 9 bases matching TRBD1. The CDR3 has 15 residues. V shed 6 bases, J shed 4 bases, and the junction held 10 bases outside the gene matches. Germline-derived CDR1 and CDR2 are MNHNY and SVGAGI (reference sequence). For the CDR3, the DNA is TGTGCCAGCAGCCGATACGGGACAGGGTCTTACGAGCAGTACTTC. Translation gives CASSRYGTGSYEQYF.

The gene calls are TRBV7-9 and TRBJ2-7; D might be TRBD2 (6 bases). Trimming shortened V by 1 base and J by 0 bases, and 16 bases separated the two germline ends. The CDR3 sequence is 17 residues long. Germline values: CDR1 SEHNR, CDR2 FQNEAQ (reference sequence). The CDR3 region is CASSLGSSAGPSYEQYF. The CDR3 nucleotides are TGTGCCAGCAGCTTAGGGAGTTCGGCGGGACCCTCCTACGAGCAGTACTTC. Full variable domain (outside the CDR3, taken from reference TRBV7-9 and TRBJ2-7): DTGVSQNPRHKITKRGQNVTFRCDPISEHNRLYWYRQTLGQGPEFLTYFQNEAQLEKSRLLSDRFSAERPKGSFSTLEIQRTEQGDSAMYLCASSLGSSAGPSYEQYFGPGTRLTVT.

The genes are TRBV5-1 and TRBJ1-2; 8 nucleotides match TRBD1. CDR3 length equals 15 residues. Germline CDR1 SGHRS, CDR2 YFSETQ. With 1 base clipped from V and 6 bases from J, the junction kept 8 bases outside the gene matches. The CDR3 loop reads CASSLLGQGVDGYTF. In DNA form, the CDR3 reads TGCGCCAGCAGCTTGTTAGGACAGGGAGTGGATGGCTACACCTTC. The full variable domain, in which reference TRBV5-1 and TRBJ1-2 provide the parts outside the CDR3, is KAGVTQTPRYLIKTRGQQVTLSCSPISGHRSVSWYQQTPGQGLQFLFEYFSETQRNKGNFPGRFSGRQFSNSRSEMNVSTLELGDSALYLCASSLLGQGVDGYTFGSGTRLTVV.